This T cell receptor beta chain was identified in a study of T-cell memory formation after mild COVID-19. Looking at the study overall: Clusters of TCRs were largely donor specific. Study results and caveats: Within pre-infection memory, some responding clones were found, suggesting cross-reactive memory joined. Shrinking CD4+ clones were chiefly CM and EM; CD8+ ones were chiefly EMRA. Contracting clones, day 15 to 85, had balanced CD4/CD8, and later expanders favored CD4+.

TCRdb analysed the 5' RACE reads with MiXCR anew, one entry per CDR3 protein. The table includes about 340,000 distinct CDR3 sequences, less than 20% detected once. Germline CDR1 LNHDA, CDR2 SQIVND (reference sequence). V was cut by 3 bases and J by 4 bases, with 9 bases left in between. The CDR3 runs to 13 residues. This clonotype has more than one count but fewer than ten. The target antigen is unknown. The chain uses TRBV19 and TRBJ1-1, with D possibly matching TRBD1 (5 bases). The specimen was PBMCs or a T cell subset sorted from them (not recorded which). This receptor was identified in a young man who had mild COVID-19 (a few samples of this study predate the infection). Cell type and time point are not known. The CDR3 reads CASSMGQGTEAFF. The CDR3 nucleotides are TGTGCCAGTAGTATGGGTCAGGGCACTGAAGCTTTCTTT.